The 32 T cell receptor beta chains in this list originate from one sample, sequenced in a study of technical replicates of blood from a few donors (dated by TCRdb to 2015 to 2018). Libraries came from the immunoSEQ multiplex PCR assay. Not all clones reach the TCRdb copy of this immuneACCESS table, which keeps in-frame sequences only. Checked studies attribute under half of the gap to unresolved V genes and leave the rest unexplained. Present in this sample are approximately 70,000 clones, 95% to 96% of which were seen just once. Roughly 0.24% of the sample is in the top ten clones. The specimen sequenced was T cells isolated from PBMCs. Receptors originate from a human donor in good health.

This chain uses TRBV2 with TRBJ1-1; TRBD1 might be the D (6 bases). The CDR3 is made up of 16 amino acids. V was pared by 5 bases and J by 2 bases, with 18 bases between. Germline V gene sequence: CDR1 SNHLY, CDR2 FYNNEI. In DNA form, the CDR3 reads TGTGCCAGCAGTCTTGGCCAAGGGGGACAAAACACTGAAGCTTTCTTT. The encoded protein is CASSLGQGGQNTEAFF.

The chain employs TRBV5-1 and TRBJ1-2, with a possible D match to TRBD1 (5 bases). The CDR3 is made up of 15 amino acids. Germline-derived CDR1 and CDR2 are SGHRS and YFSETQ. Trimming stripped 5 bases from V and 2 bases from J, with 16 bases between. The CDR3 loop reads CASRIRGGENYGYTF. CDR3 in DNA: TGCGCCAGCAGAATCCGGGGAGGGGAAAACTATGGCTACACCTTC.

The V call is TRBV7-2, the J call TRBJ2-2; D is possibly TRBD1 (5 bases). V was pared by 1 base and J by 6 bases, with 9 bases between. The CDR3 has 14 residues. Germline V gene lookup returns CDR1 SGHTA and CDR2 FQGNSA. The CDR3 loop is CASSLGQSSGELFF. CDR3 bases: TGTGCCAGCAGCTTAGGACAGAGCTCCGGGGAGCTGTTTTTT. The whole variable domain, remainder taken from reference TRBV7-2 and TRBJ2-2, is GAGVSQSPSNKVTEKGKDVELRCDPISGHTALYWYRQSLGQGLEFLIYFQGNSAPDKSGLPSDRFSAERTGGSVSTLTIQRTQQEDSAVYLCASSLGQSSGELFFGEGSRLTVL.

The genes are TRBV4-2 and TRBJ2-3; TRBD2 aligns across 10 bases. V dropped 3 bases and J dropped 4; count of bases not matched to a gene: 7. The CDR3 spans 16 residues. Germline assignment: CDR1 LGHNA and CDR2 YNFKEQ. The CDR3 nucleotides are TGTGCCAGCAGCCAGACACTAGCGGGGTTGGCAGATACGCAGTATTTT. Translation gives CASSQTLAGLADTQYF.

This chain connects TRBV7-9 to TRBJ2-3, with unresolved D. This CDR3 comprises 14 residues. The germline CDR1 and CDR2 sequences are SEHNR and FQNEAQ (reference sequence). V was trimmed by 4 bases and J by 2 bases, leaving 10 bases between them. The CDR3 spells CASSSRKYTDTQYF. DNA for the CDR3: TGTGCCAGCAGCTCGAGGAAGTACACAGATACGCAGTATTTT.

The chain links TRBV5-1 to TRBJ1-4; possibly TRBD1 for D (5 bases). V was clipped by 3 bases and J by 3 bases, with 12 bases between them. Germline values: CDR1 SGHRS, CDR2 YFSETQ. The CDR3 totals 15 residues. This chain's CDR3 is CASSWAGGANEKLFF. The CDR3 DNA is TGCGCCAGCAGCTGGGCGGGAGGGGCTAATGAAAAACTGTTTTTT.

The rearrangement links TRBV29-1 to TRBJ2-7, with 9 bases matching TRBD1. Germline lookup yields CDR1 SQVTM and CDR2 ANQGSEA. The junction had 12 bases not matched to a gene; V was cut back by 8 bases and J by 7 bases. The CDR3 sequence is 13 residues long. In DNA form, the CDR3 reads TGCAGCACGCCGGGGACAGGGCTGAGTGAGCAGTACTTC. It codes for CSTPGTGLSEQYF.

V and J are TRBV10-1 and TRBJ1-1, with 9 bases aligning to TRBD1. The trim removed 10 bases at V and 6 bases at J, leaving 9 bases unmatched. The CDR3 runs to 13 residues. Germline V CDR1 and CDR2: WNHNN, SYGVQD (reference sequence). The CDR3 nucleotides are TGCGCCACCAGGACAGGGGCGGCCTCTGAAGCTTTCTTT. Translating gives CATRTGAASEAFF.

This rearrangement joins TRBV21-1 to TRBJ1-4; the DNA was not used to check the table's D call, TRBD1. TRBV21-1 is a documented pseudogene. The CDR3 loop spans 15 amino acids. This chain's CDR3 is CASSNGSRGNEKLFF. DNA of the CDR3: TGTGCCAGCAGCAATGGGTCCAGGGGTAATGAAAAACTGTTTTTT.

CDR3 nucleotides: TGCGCCAGCAGCCAAGATTACAGCAGCGGGGCTGAAGCTTTCTTT. Encoded protein: CASSQDYSSGAEAFF. The V call is TRBV4-1, the J call TRBJ1-1; D unresolved. Germline V gene lookup returns CDR1 MGHRA and CDR2 YSYEKL. The CDR3 loop spans 15 amino acids. V shed 0 bases and J shed 6 bases, with 14 bases lying between them.

In this sample, this clone turned up once. V is TRBV29-1 and J is TRBJ2-3; TRBD1 might be the D (6 bases). CDR3 length: 13 amino acids. Trimming stripped 8 bases from V and 1 base from J, with 13 bases between. Germline V gene sequence: CDR1 SQVTM, CDR2 ANQGSEA. CDR3 amino acids: CSLTRGRTDTQYF. The CDR3 region has the DNA TGCAGCTTAACCAGGGGCCGCACAGATACGCAGTATTTT.

This clone is a singleton in its sample. The V call is TRBV19, the J call TRBJ2-3, with 10 bases fitting TRBD2. The CDR3 sequence is 16 residues long. From germline, CDR1 is LNHDA and CDR2 SQIVND (reference sequence). With V trimmed by 5 bases and J by 5 bases, 10 bases remained unmatched. CDR3 DNA sequence: TGTGCCAGTAGTTTAATCATAGCGGGGGGCCAAGATACGCAGTATTTT. Amino acids: CASSLIIAGGQDTQYF.

V is TRBV18 and J is TRBJ1-2, with 12 bases lining up with TRBD1. The CDR3 extends over 15 amino acids. V lost 0 bases to trimming and J lost 7 bases; unmatched junction nucleotides: 3. Germline loops: CDR1 KGHSH, CDR2 LQKENI. The CDR3, as DNA: TGTGCCAGCTCACCACCGGGGACAGGGGGCTCTGGCTACACCTTC. Translating it yields CASSPPGTGGSGYTF.

The chain recombines TRBV11-2 with TRBJ2-7; D gene unclear. CDR3 length: 14 amino acids. The V end lost 6 bases, the J end lost 3 bases, and 15 bases lay between the germline ends. CDR1 SGHAT and CDR2 FQNNGV come from the germline V gene. CDR3: CASRTSKQYYEQYF. CDR3 bases: TGTGCCAGCAGGACGTCCAAACAGTACTACGAGCAGTACTTC.

The chain recombines TRBV2 with TRBJ1-3; TRBD1 matches at 7 bases. Germline V gene lookup returns CDR1 SNHLY and CDR2 FYNNEI. V lost 2 bases, J lost 4 bases, and 2 bases stayed unmatched. The CDR3 extends over 14 amino acids. CDR3 in amino acids: CASSEQGDGNTIYF. The DNA of the CDR3 is TGTGCCAGCAGTGAACAGGGGGACGGAAACACCATATATTTT.

The chain joins TRBV11-3 to TRBJ2-1; TRBD2 matches at 8 bases. The CDR3 runs 17 residues. CDR1 is SGHNT, CDR2 YENEEA, per germline. V was clipped by 0 bases and J by 3 bases; unmatched bases: 7. The CDR3 coding sequence is TGTGCCAGCAGCTTAGATACTAGCGGCGGGAGCTACAATGAGCAGTTCTTC. It yields the protein CASSLDTSGGSYNEQFF.

The chain is built from TRBV6-1 and TRBJ1-5, with 8 bases fitting TRBD1. Germline CDR1 is MNHNS and CDR2 is SASEGT. This CDR3 spans 14 amino acids. V lost 4 bases to trimming and J lost 4 bases; unmatched junction nucleotides: 3. The CDR3 is CASSGDRMNQPQHF. CDR3 bases: TGTGCCAGCAGTGGGGACAGGATGAATCAGCCCCAGCATTTT.

The CDR3 nucleotides are TGTGCCAGCAGCTCCCCAAGCGTGGGGACTAGCGGAGAGACCCAGTACTTC. It specifies CASSSPSVGTSGETQYF. The chain couples TRBV5-4 to TRBJ2-5, with 11 bases aligning to TRBD2. The CDR3 sequence is 17 residues long. CDR1 SGHNT and CDR2 YYREEE come from the germline V gene (reference sequence). Trimming removed 3 bases from V and 4 bases from J; junction bases left unmatched: 11.

This sequence joins TRBV10-1 and TRBJ2-7, with 11 bases lining up with TRBD2. Germline lookup yields CDR1 WNHNN and CDR2 SYGVQD (reference sequence). The CDR3 consists of 15 residues. The V segment lost 0 bases and the J segment 7 bases; nucleotides outside the gene matches: 5. The DNA of the CDR3 is TGCGCCAGCAGTGAGTCGGCTAGCGGGGGGCTGGAGCAGTACTTC. Translation: CASSESASGGLEQYF.

The DNA of the CDR3 is TGTGCCAGCAGTTCTCTGCGGAGCGGCTACACCTTC. The encoded protein is CASSSLRSGYTF. V is TRBV28 and J is TRBJ1-2, with unresolved D. The CDR3 contains 12 residues. V lost 4 bases, J lost 8 bases, and 11 bases lay in between. From germline, CDR1 is MDHEN and CDR2 SYDVKM.

V usage is TRBV5-4 and J usage is TRBJ2-4; 8 nucleotides match TRBD2. Germline values: CDR1 SGHNT, CDR2 YYREEE (reference sequence). The V gene end was trimmed by 4 bases and the J gene end by 8 bases; junction bases not matched to a gene: 5. This CDR3 region has 13 residues. The CDR3 loop reads CASSPGGWDIQYF. CDR3 coding DNA: TGTGCCAGCAGCCCGGGGGGGTGGGACATTCAGTACTTC.

Comment on this clone: Other nucleotide sequences from this sample produce the same CDR3. This chain links TRBV6-6 with TRBJ2-7, with D maybe TRBD2 (5 bases). The V and J ends lost 0 bases and 6 bases respectively, with 9 bases between them. The CDR3 is made up of 13 amino acids. The germline gives CDR1 MNHNY, CDR2 SVGAGI (reference sequence). The CDR3 reads CASSYSEAFEQYF. The CDR3 DNA is TGTGCCAGCAGTTACTCGGAGGCGTTCGAGCAGTACTTC.

The chain uses TRBV18 and TRBJ1-4; TRBD1 agrees at 8 bases. J lost 8 bases, V lost 0 bases, and 5 bases had no gene match. From germline, CDR1 is KGHSH and CDR2 LQKENI. The length of the CDR3 is 15 residues. The CDR3 spells CASSPPVQGEEKLFF. The CDR3 DNA is TGTGCCAGCTCACCACCAGTACAGGGGGAGGAAAAACTGTTTTTT.

The genes are TRBV4-1 and TRBJ2-1, with 8 bases that match TRBD2. The CDR3 spans 16 residues. Germline CDR1 and CDR2: MGHRA and YSYEKL. J gave up 5 bases and V 4 bases, and 10 bases lay outside the gene matches. Written as DNA, the CDR3 is TGCGCCAGCAGCCCGGGCCGCGGGAGGCGGGACAATGAGCAGTTCTTC. It specifies CASSPGRGRRDNEQFF.

This chain connects TRBV19 to TRBJ2-1; TRBD2 aligns across 11 bases. CDR1 is LNHDA, CDR2 SQIVND, per germline (reference sequence). Trimming took 3 bases from V and 7 from J; bases not matched to a gene: 5. This CDR3 is built from 15 residues. This CDR3 is CASSIVLAGGNEQFF. The CDR3 DNA follows: TGTGCCAGTAGTATCGTTCTAGCGGGAGGTAATGAGCAGTTCTTC.

The rearrangement joins TRBV30 to TRBJ2-7; no definite D call. Trimming removed 0 bases from V and 3 bases from J, with 15 bases in between. The CDR3 length is 15 residues. The germline gives CDR1 GTSNPN, CDR2 SVGIG (reference sequence). The CDR3 protein is CAWSVGFSQYYEQYF. The DNA for the CDR3 is TGTGCCTGGAGTGTGGGCTTCTCCCAATACTACGAGCAGTACTTC.

A single count supports this clone. The J gene is TRBJ1-4, the V gene TRBV15; D call uncertain. This CDR3 is built from 18 residues. The germline V gene has CDR1 LNHNV and CDR2 YYDKDF (reference sequence). V was clipped by 0 bases and J by 7 bases, with 21 bases between them. The chain's CDR3 is CATSRDPPLRDVGEKLFF. The CDR3 region has the DNA TGTGCCACCAGCAGAGATCCACCCCTCCGGGATGTTGGTGAAAAACTGTTTTTT.

The genes are TRBV25-1 and TRBJ2-1; 9 bases fit TRBD2. Germline V lookup: CDR1 MGHDK, CDR2 SYGVNS. J was trimmed by 6 bases and V by 4 bases; bases with no gene match: 10. The CDR3 sequence is 16 residues long. CDR3 nucleotides: TGTGCCAGCAGTGCCCGGGGCGGGGGGGCCTTCAATGAGCAGTTCTTC. Its translation is CASSARGGGAFNEQFF. The full variable domain, rest sourced from reference TRBV25-1 and TRBJ2-1, is EADIYQTPRYLVIGTGKKITLECSQTMGHDKMYWYQQDPGMELHLIHYSYGVNSTEKGDLSSESTVSRIRTEHFPLTLESARPSHTSQYLCASSARGGGAFNEQFFGPGTRLTVL.

This clone was found once. V usage is TRBV10-2 and J usage is TRBJ1-2; TRBD1 is a possible D gene (6 bases). V was clipped by 2 bases and J by 2 bases, with 9 bases between them. Germline-derived CDR1 and CDR2 are WSHSY and SAAADI. The CDR3 is made up of 14 amino acids. CDR3 bases: TGCGCCAGCAGTGAGGACAGGACGAACTATGGCTACACCTTC. It specifies CASSEDRTNYGYTF.

This sequence joins TRBV5-4 and TRBJ2-2, with D uncertain. The CDR3 runs 14 residues. V lost 6 bases to trimming and J lost 2 bases, with 11 bases between them. CDR1 and CDR2 (germline): SGHNT, YYREEE (reference sequence). CDR3 coding DNA: TGTGCCAGCACCCAGGAACACAACACCGGGGAGCTGTTTTTT. Its protein is CASTQEHNTGELFF.

The J gene is TRBJ2-7, the V gene TRBV10-3, with 8 bases matching TRBD1. The CDR3 is made up of 13 amino acids. V trimming: 9 bases; J trimming: 3 bases; junction bases outside the gene matches: 7. Germline values: CDR1 ENHRY, CDR2 SYGVKD. CDR3 residues: CAIMTGAGYEQYF. The CDR3 bases are TGTGCCATTATGACAGGGGCGGGCTACGAGCAGTACTTC.

In its sample, this clone was seen once. The J gene is TRBJ1-1, the V gene TRBV4-1; TRBD1 might be the D (6 bases). CDR1 is MGHRA and CDR2 is YSYEKL in the germline V gene. Trimming left V 0 bases short and J 5 bases short, with 13 bases between. CDR3 length equals 15 residues. The CDR3 DNA sequence: TGCGCCAGCAGCCAAGATTGGGGGCCGAGGACTGAAGCTTTCTTT. It yields the protein CASSQDWGPRTEAFF.